The 3 T cell receptor beta chains given below trace back to one sample, sequenced in a study of cytomegalovirus exposure and HLA in healthy donors. Primers for the PCR totalled 60 Vbeta and 13 Jbeta. This table comes from immunoSEQ multiplex PCR, and its TCRdb copy is limited to in-frame clones, with some not included. The sample records some 110,000 clones, roughly three quarters being singletons. The sample consisted of PBMCs. These receptors originate from a woman between 25 and 40 years old in good health and CMV-seronegative.

The genes are TRBV2 and TRBJ2-3; 7 bases are shared with TRBD1. Germline values: CDR1 SNHLY, CDR2 FYNNEI. This CDR3 has 13 residues. With V trimmed by 10 bases and J by 0 bases, 4 bases remained unmatched. The CDR3 region is CAKRQGSTDTQYF. The CDR3 DNA reads as TGTGCCAAGAGACAGGGAAGCACAGATACGCAGTATTTT.

This chain joins TRBV15 and TRBJ2-1; 10 positions match TRBD2. The germline V gene encodes CDR1 LNHNV and CDR2 YYDKDF (reference sequence). V trimming: 2 bases; J trimming: 2 bases; junction bases outside the gene matches: 12. The length of the CDR3 is 19 residues. CDR3 nucleotide sequence: TGTGCCACCAGCAGAACTCAGCGGGAGGGCCCTCGAACCTACAATGAGCAGTTCTTC. Protein: CATSRTQREGPRTYNEQFF.

This clone has just one count. The gene calls are TRBV2 and TRBJ1-5, with D maybe TRBD1 (5 bases). V dropped 4 bases and J dropped 3 bases, with 10 bases sitting between them. Germline lookup yields CDR1 SNHLY and CDR2 FYNNEI. The CDR3 sequence is 14 residues long. The CDR3 spells CASSGGRVNQPQHF. As DNA, the CDR3 is TGTGCCAGCAGTGGAGGCAGGGTCAATCAGCCCCAGCATTTT.